The present entry profiles one T cell receptor beta chain with its context. A single record per CDR3 protein comes from TCRdb applying MiXCR to the 5' RACE reads. This sample has 150,000 to 200,000 distinct CDR3 sequences, with 10% to 15% found just once. This entry comes from a study of T-cell memory formation after mild COVID-19. This clonotype was obtained from a man aged 18-30 years who had mild COVID-19 (a few samples of this study predate the infection). Cell type and time point are not known. The sample taken for sequencing was PBMCs or a T cell subset sorted from them (not recorded which).

The CDR3 sequence: CARGDGVQPQHF. The CDR3 region has the DNA TGTGCCAGAGGGGACGGCGTTCAGCCCCAGCATTTT. V gene TRBV28 combines with J gene TRBJ1-5, with a weak D call TRBD1 (5 bases). CDR3 length equals 12 residues. V was pared by 9 bases and J by 6 bases, with 12 bases between. Germline values: CDR1 MDHEN, CDR2 SYDVKM.